The rows below give T cell receptor beta chains drawn from one sample of a study of cytomegalovirus exposure and HLA in healthy donors. Sequencing was performed with immunoSEQ multiplex PCR; in TCRdb, only in-frame clones are kept and a portion is missing. The sample records 120,000 or so clones, approximately 8.6% being singletons. Sequencing used PBMCs. These receptors were collected from a woman aged 40 to 50 in good health and CMV-seropositive. Both conserved end residues are part of each CDR3. Fields, in order: D gene, V gene, J gene, clone size, CDR3 protein, CDR3 DNA. D genes are given only for firm matches. The size field is filled for only some rows; it gives once, few, many or a size class.

.,TRBV7-6,TRBJ1-1,.,CASSQSRTGGDSTEAFF,TGTGCCAGCAGCCAATCTCGGACGGGAGGGGATAGCACTGAAGCTTTCTTT
TRBD1,TRBV5-1,TRBJ1-2,few,CASSLEQGVYGYTF,TGCGCCAGCAGCTTGGAACAGGGGGTCTATGGCTACACCTTC
.,TRBV29-1,TRBJ2-7,.,CSVEESQGYEQYF,TGCAGCGTTGAAGAGTCGCAGGGCTACGAGCAGTACTTC
.,TRBV6-6,TRBJ1-1,few,CASRNRVVNTEAFF,TGTGCCAGCAGGAACAGGGTCGTGAACACTGAGGCTTTCTTT
.,TRBV5-6,TRBJ1-3,few,CASSLHSGNTIYF,TGTGCCAGCAGCTTACACTCTGGAAACACCATATATTTT
.,TRBV29-1,TRBJ1-2,few,CSVEPGLTVNYGYTF,TGCAGCGTTGAACCAGGGCTCACCGTTAACTATGGCTACACCTTC
.,TRBV6-1,TRBJ2-7,few,CAAPGVTGGIYEQYF,TGTGCCGCCCCAGGGGTAACAGGCGGCATCTACGAGCAGTACTTC
.,TRBV7-6,TRBJ1-4,few,CASSLGGGEINEKLFF,TGTGCCAGCAGCTTAGGGGGTGGGGAGATTAATGAAAAACTGTTTTTT
.,TRBV7-2,TRBJ1-1,.,CASSLTLGRGEAFF,TGTGCCAGCAGCTTAACTCTGGGGAGGGGTGAAGCTTTCTTT
TRBD1,TRBV18,TRBJ2-1,many,CASSRTGKYNEQFF,TGTGCCAGCTCCCGGACAGGGAAATACAATGAGCAGTTCTTC
.,TRBV6-5,TRBJ1-1,.,CARSYRAGTEAFF,TGTGCCAGAAGTTACAGGGCGGGTACTGAAGCTTTCTTT
TRBD1,TRBV6-1,TRBJ1-1,.,CASSLQGAYTEAFF,TGTGCCAGCAGTCTACAGGGGGCTTACACTGAAGCTTTCTTT
.,TRBV15,TRBJ1-4,.,CATKGGGGGEKLFF,TGTGCCACCAAAGGAGGGGGAGGGGGTGAAAAACTGTTTTTT
.,TRBV6-1,TRBJ2-7,.,CASNYAYEQYF,TGTGCCAGCAACTACGCCTACGAGCAGTACTTC
TRBD2,TRBV5-8,TRBJ2-2,few,CASRNSGGANTGELFF,TGTGCCAGCAGAAACTCGGGGGGGGCTAACACCGGGGAGCTGTTTTTT
.,TRBV2,TRBJ2-1,few,CASSRTGYEQFF,TGTGCCAGCAGTCGTACAGGGTACGAGCAGTTCTTC